This entry is about one TCR beta chain. This clonotype was counted ten times or more. The clone's antigen remains unknown. Per-base qualities were not stored, and no clone one base away is much larger. Synthesis of TCR cDNA relied on 5'RACE template switching, a step that introduced a universal primer site along with unique molecular identifiers. cDNA synthesis was primed from both the TCR alpha and TCR beta constant segments. Library amplification involved two PCR steps, and the second step added sample barcodes and sequencing adapters. Libraries were sequenced on Illumina HiSeq 2500 (2x100 bp) or NovaSeq (2x150 bp). The paper's processing steps were these. MIGEC was used to demultiplex reads and collapse the reads into UMI consensus sequences, and MiXCR was used for V(D)J alignment. Vaccine-responding clonotypes were defined with edgeR using replicate PBMC samples, requiring FDR below 0.01 and a log2 fold change above 5 up to day 15. Each bulk clonotype received a CD4 or CD8 identity based on whether the sequenced CD4 or CD8 repertoire contained that clonotype at higher abundance. TCRdb reprocessed the public reads (quality trimming at Q25 with fastp, clone calling with MiXCR) and kept in-frame beta chains. Identical CDR3 proteins give one entry, which carries the most common genes and DNA. The V and J calls reflect TCRdb's pipeline rather than the authors' work. For this sample the table gives about 220,000 distinct CDR3 sequences, of which less than 7.5% were detected only once. 1% to 1.2% of the sample rests with the top ten.

These data originate in a study of T cells after yellow fever vaccination (dated by TCRdb to about 2019). For the wider study: Libraries from fractions with low cell numbers were prepared with the SMART-Seq v4 Ultra Low Input RNA kit. To follow T-cell clones before and after both primary and booster YFV17D yellow fever vaccination, bulk TCR alpha and beta repertoires underwent longitudinal sequencing. Blood samples were taken at several timepoints before and after primary and secondary immunization, and bulk PBMC replicates and cell subsets were isolated. Two healthy male donors, one aged 18 to 30 and one aged 30 to 40 years, made up the cohort. General findings and caveats noted by the study authors: Because the study included only a couple of donors, the extent to which the findings can be generalized is limited. Most clones expanded after primary vaccination were re-detected after the booster (96% of CD4 and more than 70% of CD8), suggesting broad memory maintenance. A small fraction of clonotypes appeared in both the CD4 and CD8 compartments, likely as a result of convergent recombination. Compared with the primary T-cell response, the secondary T-cell response was faster but weaker, reaching its peak on day 5 rather than on day 15. Computational filtering was needed because FACS-sorted repertoires could contain abundant contaminating clonotypes from the bulk population.

This sample's treatment or condition label indicates: live attenuated yellow fever vaccine strain. A standard Ficoll-Paque protocol was used to isolate PBMCs from peripheral blood. Dynabeads CD4 and CD8 positive selection kits were used to isolate the CD4 and CD8 T-cell fractions. RNA was extracted with TriZol from bulk PBMCs, CD4 and CD8 fractions, and dextramer-positive and dextramer-negative fractions. The sequences come from CD4+ T cells sorted from PBMCs, collected on the day of the yellow fever booster vaccination. The sequence was collected from a man under 40 who received the YFV17D yellow fever vaccine.

The nucleotide sequence reads as follows: TGCAGTGCCCCCGGGGTGACTTACAATGAGCAGTTCTTC. Translated, it reads CSAPGVTYNEQFF. The chain links TRBV20-1 with TRBJ2-1; the D region possibly corresponds to TRBD2 (5 bases align). The germline V gene (reference sequence) yields DFQATT for CDR1 and SNEGSKA for CDR2. From cysteine to phenylalanine, the CDR3 is 13 amino acids long. The only DNA kept is the CDR3, 39 bases in frame from the first base. The germline ends are 13 bases apart after V is trimmed by 6 bases and J by 4 bases.